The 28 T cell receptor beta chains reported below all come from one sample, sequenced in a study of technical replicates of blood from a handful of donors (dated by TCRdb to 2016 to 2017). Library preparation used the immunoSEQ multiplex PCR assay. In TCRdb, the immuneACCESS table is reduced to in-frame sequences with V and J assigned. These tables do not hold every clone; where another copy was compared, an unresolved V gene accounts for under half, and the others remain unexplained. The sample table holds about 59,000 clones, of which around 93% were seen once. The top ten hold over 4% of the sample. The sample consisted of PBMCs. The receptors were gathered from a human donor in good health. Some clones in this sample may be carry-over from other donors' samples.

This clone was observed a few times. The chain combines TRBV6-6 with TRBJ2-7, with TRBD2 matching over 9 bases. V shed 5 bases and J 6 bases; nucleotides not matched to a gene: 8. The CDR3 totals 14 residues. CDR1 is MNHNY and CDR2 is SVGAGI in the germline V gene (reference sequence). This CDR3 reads CASSDAGGPLEQYF. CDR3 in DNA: TGTGCCAGCAGTGACGCGGGGGGGCCCCTCGAGCAGTACTTC.

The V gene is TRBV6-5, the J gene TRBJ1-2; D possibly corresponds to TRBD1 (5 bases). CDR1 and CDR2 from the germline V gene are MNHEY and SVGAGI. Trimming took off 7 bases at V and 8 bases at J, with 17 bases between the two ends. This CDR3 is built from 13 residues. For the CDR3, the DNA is TGTGCCAGCACCTCCGGACAAATTGGAGGCTACACCTTC. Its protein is CASTSGQIGGYTF.

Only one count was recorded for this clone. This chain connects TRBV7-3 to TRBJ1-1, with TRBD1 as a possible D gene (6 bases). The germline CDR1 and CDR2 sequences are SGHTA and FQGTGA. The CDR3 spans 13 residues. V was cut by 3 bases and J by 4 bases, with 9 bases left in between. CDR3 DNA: TGTGCCAGCAGCTTTCAGGGGCCCACTGAAGCTTTCTTT. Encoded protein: CASSFQGPTEAFF.

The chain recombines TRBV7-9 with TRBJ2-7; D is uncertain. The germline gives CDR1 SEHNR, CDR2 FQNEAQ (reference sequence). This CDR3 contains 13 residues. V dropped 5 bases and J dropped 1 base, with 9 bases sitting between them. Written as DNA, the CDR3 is TGTGCCAGCAGCCTCAGGTGGTCCTACGAGCAGTACTTC. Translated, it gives CASSLRWSYEQYF.

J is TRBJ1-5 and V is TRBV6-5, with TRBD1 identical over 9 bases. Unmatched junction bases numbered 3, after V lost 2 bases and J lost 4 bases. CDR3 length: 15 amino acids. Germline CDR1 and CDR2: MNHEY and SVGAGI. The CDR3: CASSYGGQGNQPQHF. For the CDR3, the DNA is TGTGCCAGCAGTTACGGGGGACAGGGAAATCAGCCCCAGCATTTT.

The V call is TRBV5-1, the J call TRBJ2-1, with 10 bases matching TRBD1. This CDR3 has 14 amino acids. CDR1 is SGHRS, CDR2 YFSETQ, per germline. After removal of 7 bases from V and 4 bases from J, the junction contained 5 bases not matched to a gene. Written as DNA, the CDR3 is TGCGCCAGCTGTATGGACAGGGGGTACAATGAGCAGTTCTTC. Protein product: CASCMDRGYNEQFF.

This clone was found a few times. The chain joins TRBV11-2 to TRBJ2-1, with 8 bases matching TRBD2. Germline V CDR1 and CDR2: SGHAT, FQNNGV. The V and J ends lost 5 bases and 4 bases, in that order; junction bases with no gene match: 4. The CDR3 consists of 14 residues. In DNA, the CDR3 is TGTGCCAGCAGCAAGAAGCGGGGGTACAATGAGCAGTTCTTC. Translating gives CASSKKRGYNEQFF.

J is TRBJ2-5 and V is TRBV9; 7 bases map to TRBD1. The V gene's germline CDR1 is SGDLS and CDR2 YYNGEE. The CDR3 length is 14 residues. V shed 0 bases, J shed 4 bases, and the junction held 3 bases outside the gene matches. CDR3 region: CASSVAGTAETQYF. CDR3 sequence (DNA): TGTGCCAGCAGCGTAGCCGGGACAGCAGAGACCCAGTACTTC.

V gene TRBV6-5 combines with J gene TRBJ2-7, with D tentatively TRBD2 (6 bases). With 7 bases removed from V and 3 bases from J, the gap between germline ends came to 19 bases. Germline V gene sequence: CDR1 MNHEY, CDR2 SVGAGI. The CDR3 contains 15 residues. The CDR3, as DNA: TGTGCCAGCACCCATGGGGTAGCGGAGATCTACGAGCAGTACTTC. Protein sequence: CASTHGVAEIYEQYF.

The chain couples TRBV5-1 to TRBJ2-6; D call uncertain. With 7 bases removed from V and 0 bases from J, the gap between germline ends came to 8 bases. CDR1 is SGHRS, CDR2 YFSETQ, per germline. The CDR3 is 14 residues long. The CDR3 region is CASQLNSGANVLTF. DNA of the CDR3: TGCGCCAGCCAACTTAACTCTGGGGCCAACGTCCTGACTTTC. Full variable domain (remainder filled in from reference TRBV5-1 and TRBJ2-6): KAGVTQTPRYLIKTRGQQVTLSCSPISGHRSVSWYQQTPGQGLQFLFEYFSETQRNKGNFPGRFSGRQFSNSRSEMNVSTLELGDSALYLCASQLNSGANVLTFGAGSRLTVL.

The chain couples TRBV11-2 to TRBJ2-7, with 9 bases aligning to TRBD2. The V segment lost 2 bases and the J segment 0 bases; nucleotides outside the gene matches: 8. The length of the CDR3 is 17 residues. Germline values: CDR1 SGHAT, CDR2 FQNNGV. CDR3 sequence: CASSLWGLAGSSYEQYF. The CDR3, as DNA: TGTGCCAGCAGCTTATGGGGGCTAGCGGGGAGCTCCTACGAGCAGTACTTC. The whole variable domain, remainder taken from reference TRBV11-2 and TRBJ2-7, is EAGVAQSPRYKIIEKRQSVAFWCNPISGHATLYWYQQILGQGPKLLIQFQNNGVVDDSQLPKDRFSAERLKGVDSTLKIQPAKLEDSAVYLCASSLWGLAGSSYEQYFGPGTRLTVT.

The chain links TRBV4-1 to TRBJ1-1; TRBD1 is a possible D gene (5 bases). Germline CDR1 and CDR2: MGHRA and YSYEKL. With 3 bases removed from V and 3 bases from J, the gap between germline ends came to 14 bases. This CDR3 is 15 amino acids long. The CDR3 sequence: CASSQMGEGHTEAFF. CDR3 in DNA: TGCGCCAGCAGCCAGATGGGGGAGGGCCACACTGAAGCTTTCTTT.

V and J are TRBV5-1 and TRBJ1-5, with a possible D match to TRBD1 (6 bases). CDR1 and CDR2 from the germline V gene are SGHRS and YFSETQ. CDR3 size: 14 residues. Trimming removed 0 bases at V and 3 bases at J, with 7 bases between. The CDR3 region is CASSLGDTNQPQHF. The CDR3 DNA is TGCGCCAGCAGCTTGGGGGACACCAATCAGCCCCAGCATTTT.

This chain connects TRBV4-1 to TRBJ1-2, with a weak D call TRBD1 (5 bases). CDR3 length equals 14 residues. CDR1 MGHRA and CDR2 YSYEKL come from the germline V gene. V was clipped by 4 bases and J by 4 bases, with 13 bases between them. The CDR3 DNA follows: TGCGCCAGCAGCCGAGGGACTTCGGGCTATGGCTACACCTTC. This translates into CASSRGTSGYGYTF.

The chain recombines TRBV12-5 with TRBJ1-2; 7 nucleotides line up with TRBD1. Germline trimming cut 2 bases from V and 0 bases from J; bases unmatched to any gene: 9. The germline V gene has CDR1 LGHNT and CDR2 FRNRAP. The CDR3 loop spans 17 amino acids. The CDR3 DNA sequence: TGTGCTAGTGGTTTGCCAATGTTAGGGACAGCTAACTATGGCTACACCTTC. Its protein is CASGLPMLGTANYGYTF.

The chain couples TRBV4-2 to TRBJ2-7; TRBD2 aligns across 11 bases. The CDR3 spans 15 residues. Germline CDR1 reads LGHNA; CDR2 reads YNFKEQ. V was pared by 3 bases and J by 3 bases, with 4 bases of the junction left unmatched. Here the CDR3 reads CASSHSGLAVYEQYF. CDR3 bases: TGTGCCAGCAGCCACTCGGGACTAGCGGTCTACGAGCAGTACTTC.

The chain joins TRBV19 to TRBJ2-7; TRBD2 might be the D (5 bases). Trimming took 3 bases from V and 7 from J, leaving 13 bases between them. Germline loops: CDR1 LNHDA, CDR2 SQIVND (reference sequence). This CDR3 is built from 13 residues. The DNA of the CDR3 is TGTGCCAGTAGTATGCGAGAGGGAAGTGAGCAGTACTTC. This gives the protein CASSMREGSEQYF.

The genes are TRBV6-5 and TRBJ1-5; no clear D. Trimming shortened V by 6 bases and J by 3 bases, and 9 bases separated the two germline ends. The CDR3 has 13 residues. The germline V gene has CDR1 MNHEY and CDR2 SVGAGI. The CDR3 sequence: CASRQVFNQPQHF. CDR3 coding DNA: TGTGCCAGCAGGCAGGTTTTCAATCAGCCCCAGCATTTT.

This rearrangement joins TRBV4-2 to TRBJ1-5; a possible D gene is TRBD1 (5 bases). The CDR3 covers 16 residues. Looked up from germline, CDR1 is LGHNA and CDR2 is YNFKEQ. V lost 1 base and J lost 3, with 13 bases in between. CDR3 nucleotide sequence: TGTGCCAGCAGCCAAGTTACAGGAAACCTCAATCAGCCCCAGCATTTT. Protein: CASSQVTGNLNQPQHF.

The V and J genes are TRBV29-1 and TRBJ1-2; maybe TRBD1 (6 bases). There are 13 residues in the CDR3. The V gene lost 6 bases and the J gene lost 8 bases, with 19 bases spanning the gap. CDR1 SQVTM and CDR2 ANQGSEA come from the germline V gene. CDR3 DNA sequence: TGCAGCGTCCCGTCGGGGGGCCCTTTGGGCTACACCTTC. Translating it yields CSVPSGGPLGYTF.

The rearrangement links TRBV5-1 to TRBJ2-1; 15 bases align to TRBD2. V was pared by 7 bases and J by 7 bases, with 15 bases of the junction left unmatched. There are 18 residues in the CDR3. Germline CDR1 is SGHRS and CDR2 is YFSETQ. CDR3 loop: CASAGPGTSGRMGNEQFF. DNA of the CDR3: TGCGCCAGCGCTGGTCCCGGGACTAGCGGGAGGATGGGAAATGAGCAGTTCTTC.

CDR3 in amino acids: CASSPEQGVRNEQFF. CDR3 in DNA: TGTGCCAGCAGCCCCGAACAGGGGGTGAGGAATGAGCAGTTCTTC. The chain recombines TRBV7-2 with TRBJ2-1, with 8 bases aligning to TRBD1. With 5 bases clipped from V and 7 bases from J, the junction kept 10 bases outside the gene matches. Germline lookup yields CDR1 SGHTA and CDR2 FQGNSA. The CDR3 is 15 residues long.

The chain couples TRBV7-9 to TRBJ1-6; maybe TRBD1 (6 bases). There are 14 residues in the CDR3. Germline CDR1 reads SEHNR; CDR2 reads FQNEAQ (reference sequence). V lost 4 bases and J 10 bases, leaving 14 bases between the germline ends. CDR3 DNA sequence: TGTGCCAGCAGCTATGGGACAATAGGATCACCCCTCCACTTT. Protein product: CASSYGTIGSPLHF.

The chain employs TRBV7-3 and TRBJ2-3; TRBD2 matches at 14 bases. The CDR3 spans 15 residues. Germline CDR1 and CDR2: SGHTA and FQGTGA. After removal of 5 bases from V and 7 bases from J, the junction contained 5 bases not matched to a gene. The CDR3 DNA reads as TGTGCCAGCAGCCGACTAGCGGGGGGGCAGTATACGCAGTATTTT. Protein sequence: CASSRLAGGQYTQYF.

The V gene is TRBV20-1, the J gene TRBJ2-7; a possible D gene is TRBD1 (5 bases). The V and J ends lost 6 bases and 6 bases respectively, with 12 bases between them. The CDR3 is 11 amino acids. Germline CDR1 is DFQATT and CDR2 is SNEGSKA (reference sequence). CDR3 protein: CSAQGPAEQYF. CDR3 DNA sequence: TGCAGTGCCCAGGGTCCGGCCGAGCAGTACTTC.

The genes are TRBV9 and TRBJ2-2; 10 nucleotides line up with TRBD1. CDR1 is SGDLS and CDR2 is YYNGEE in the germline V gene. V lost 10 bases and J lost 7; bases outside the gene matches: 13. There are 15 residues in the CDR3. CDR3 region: CAARKPGQGNGELFF. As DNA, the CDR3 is TGTGCCGCAAGAAAGCCGGGACAGGGGAACGGGGAGCTGTTTTTT.

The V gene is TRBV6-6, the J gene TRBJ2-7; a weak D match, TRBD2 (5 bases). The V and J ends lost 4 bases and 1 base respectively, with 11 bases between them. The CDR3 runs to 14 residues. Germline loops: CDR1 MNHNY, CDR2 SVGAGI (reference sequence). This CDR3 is CASSSPAGSYEQYF. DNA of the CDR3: TGTGCCAGCAGTTCCCCCGCGGGTTCCTACGAGCAGTACTTC.

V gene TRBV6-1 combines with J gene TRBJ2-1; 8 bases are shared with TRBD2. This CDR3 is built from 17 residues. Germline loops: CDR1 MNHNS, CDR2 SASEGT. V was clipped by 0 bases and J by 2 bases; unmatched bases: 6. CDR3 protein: CASSEASGRVTYNEQFF. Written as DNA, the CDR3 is TGTGCCAGCAGTGAAGCTTCCGGGAGGGTAACCTACAATGAGCAGTTCTTC.